Below are 24 T cell receptor beta chains sequenced from a single sample in a study of blood T cell repertoires in COVID-19. The assay was immunoSEQ multiplex PCR, and TCRdb's table has in-frame clones only and misses some. The table records roughly 230,000 clones, roughly 85% of them present only once. Sample: PBMCs or T cells enriched from blood (not recorded which). The receptors here all came from a woman in her 50s who had been exposed to COVID-19.

The chain links TRBV6-5 to TRBJ2-1; 8 bases match TRBD2. There are 15 residues in the CDR3. J gave up 8 bases and V 7 bases, and 13 bases lay outside the gene matches. Germline CDR1 reads MNHEY; CDR2 reads SVGAGI. CDR3 bases: TGTGCCAGCATCACACGGGGGGGCCGCGGGTATGAGCAGTTCTTC. Amino acids: CASITRGGRGYEQFF.

The rearrangement uses TRBV7-8 and TRBJ1-6, with D uncertain. V was clipped by 5 bases and J by 4 bases, with 12 bases between them. In germline, CDR1 is SGHVS, CDR2 FQNEAQ. The length of the CDR3 is 15 residues. The CDR3 is CASSSYSLYNSPLHF. CDR3 bases: TGTGCCAGCAGCAGCTACAGCCTTTATAATTCACCCCTCCACTTT.

This clone was seen only once. The V and J genes are TRBV19 and TRBJ1-3, with 9 bases lining up with TRBD1. The CDR3 has 15 residues. Trimming removed 8 bases from V and 0 bases from J; junction bases left unmatched: 5. Looked up from germline, CDR1 is LNHDA and CDR2 is SQIVND (reference sequence). The CDR3 coding sequence is TGTGCCAGTGGCTGGACAGGGGTCTCTGGAAACACCATATATTTT. It codes for CASGWTGVSGNTIYF. Using reference TRBV19 and TRBJ1-3 for the parts outside the CDR3, the full variable domain is DGGITQSPKYLFRKEGQNVTLSCEQNLNHDAMYWYRQDPGQGLRLIYYSQIVNDFQKGDIAEGYSVSREKKESFPLTVTSAQKNPTAFYLCASGWTGVSGNTIYFGEGSWLTVV.

The rearrangement joins TRBV20-1 to TRBJ2-2; 7 nucleotides align to TRBD1. The CDR3 totals 14 residues. In germline, CDR1 is DFQATT, CDR2 SNEGSKA (reference sequence). V was pared by 3 bases and J by 7 bases, with 8 bases of the junction left unmatched. The chain's CDR3 is CSASTGTAGGELFF. Here the CDR3 DNA reads TGCAGTGCTAGTACCGGGACAGCCGGCGGGGAGCTGTTTTTT.

The V gene is TRBV10-2, the J gene TRBJ1-2; a weak D match, TRBD1 (6 bases). V gave up 2 bases and J gave up 3 bases, with 19 bases separating them. Germline loops: CDR1 WSHSY, CDR2 SAAADI. The CDR3 has 17 residues. The CDR3 DNA reads as TGCGCCAGCAGTGAGGCGAGGGGCGGCAGGGGTGACTATGGCTACACCTTC. Its protein is CASSEARGGRGDYGYTF.

This chain links TRBV10-2 with TRBJ1-1; 10 nucleotides line up with TRBD1. Germline lookup yields CDR1 WSHSY and CDR2 SAAADI. The CDR3 sequence is 18 residues long. The junction had 11 bases not matched to a gene; V was cut back by 4 bases and J by 0 bases. Written as DNA, the CDR3 is TGCGCCAGCAGTGGGGGACAGGGGACTACTTCCATGAACACTGAAGCTTTCTTT. As protein: CASSGGQGTTSMNTEAFF.

V gene TRBV11-2 combines with J gene TRBJ1-6, with 7 bases fitting TRBD1. CDR3 length: 18 residues. V lost 3 bases to trimming and J lost 7 bases; unmatched junction nucleotides: 15. The germline V gene encodes CDR1 SGHAT and CDR2 FQNNGV. This chain's CDR3 is CASSFLEGTAGTNSPLHF. The CDR3 nucleotides are TGTGCCAGCAGCTTCCTCGAGGGGACAGCCGGTACGAATTCACCCCTCCACTTT.

The V and J genes are TRBV18 and TRBJ2-5; 7 bases map to TRBD1. V lost 3 bases and J lost 5; bases outside the gene matches: 6. The CDR3 has 14 amino acids. Per germline, CDR1 KGHSH and CDR2 LQKENI. This chain's CDR3 is CASSPQQGKETQYF. The CDR3, as DNA: TGTGCCAGCTCACCCCAACAGGGGAAGGAGACCCAGTACTTC.

J is TRBJ1-1 and V is TRBV10-3; D call uncertain. The CDR3 is made up of 12 amino acids. Germline CDR1 ENHRY, CDR2 SYGVKD. Trimming pared 5 bases from V and 1 base from J, leaving 5 bases between. The CDR3 sequence: CAISLANTEAFF. DNA of the CDR3: TGTGCCATCAGTCTAGCGAACACTGAAGCTTTCTTT.

V is TRBV11-3 and J is TRBJ2-1, with 7 positions matching TRBD1. With V trimmed by 6 bases and J by 9 bases, 11 bases remained unmatched. Germline assignment: CDR1 SGHNT and CDR2 YENEEA. This CDR3 spans 14 amino acids. The CDR3 here is CASREGGAAGEQFF. The CDR3 nucleotides are TGTGCCAGCAGGGAAGGGGGCGCCGCGGGTGAGCAGTTCTTC.

This clone was seen once. The J gene is TRBJ1-5, the V gene TRBV19; 7 bases match TRBD1. Trimming took 0 bases from V and 6 from J; bases not matched to a gene: 11. CDR1 LNHDA and CDR2 SQIVND come from the germline V gene (reference sequence). This CDR3 spans 17 amino acids. CDR3 DNA: TGTGCCAGTAGTATAGATTGGGATACAGGGGAAGCTCAGCCCCAGCATTTT. As protein: CASSIDWDTGEAQPQHF.

The rearrangement joins TRBV11-2 to TRBJ1-1; the match to TRBD1 covers 9 bases. With 1 base clipped from V and 11 bases from J, the junction kept 8 bases outside the gene matches. The CDR3 totals 14 residues. Looked up from germline, CDR1 is SGHAT and CDR2 is FQNNGV. CDR3 sequence reads: CASSLGDRVNRAFF. CDR3 DNA sequence: TGTGCCAGCAGCTTAGGGGACAGGGTAAACAGGGCTTTCTTT. Based on the CDR3 plus reference TRBV11-2 and TRBJ1-1, the full variable domain is EAGVAQSPRYKIIEKRQSVAFWCNPISGHATLYWYQQILGQGPKLLIQFQNNGVVDDSQLPKDRFSAERLKGVDSTLKIQPAKLEDSAVYLCASSLGDRVNRAFFGQGTRLTVV.

The chain recombines TRBV29-1 with TRBJ2-2; 9 bases align to TRBD1. The CDR3 spans 14 residues. The germline V gene encodes CDR1 SQVTM and CDR2 ANQGSEA. V lost 6 bases to trimming and J lost 3 bases; unmatched junction nucleotides: 5. CDR3 DNA: TGCAGCGTCGGACAGGGGTGGGACACCGGGGAGCTGTTTTTT. This translates into CSVGQGWDTGELFF.

The chain carries TRBV5-1 and TRBJ2-2; 7 bases fit TRBD2. This CDR3 has 15 amino acids. The V and J ends lost 4 bases and 1 base, in that order; junction bases with no gene match: 4. CDR1 is SGHRS and CDR2 is YFSETQ in the germline V gene. This chain's CDR3 is CASSTLAENTGELFF. CDR3 bases: TGCGCCAGCAGCACCCTAGCGGAGAACACCGGGGAGCTGTTTTTT.

V is TRBV1 and J is TRBJ1-2; the D call of TRBD1 is as the table states it, not checked on the DNA. TRBV1 is labeled a pseudogene. The CDR3 has 16 residues. In DNA form, the CDR3 reads TGCACCAGCAGCCCAAGAAGGACAGGGAGGAGCTATGGCTACACCTTC. It is translated as CTSSPRRTGRSYGYTF.

V gene TRBV5-1 combines with J gene TRBJ2-2; D perhaps matches TRBD2 (6 bases). The germline CDR1 and CDR2 sequences are SGHRS and YFSETQ. The V end lost 0 bases, the J end lost 5 bases, and 11 bases lay between the germline ends. The CDR3 consists of 15 residues. The CDR3 DNA reads TGCGCCAGCAGCTTGGATCTAGCGCTGACCGGGGAGCTGTTTTTT. It translates to CASSLDLALTGELFF.

The genes are TRBV9 and TRBJ1-5; TRBD1 matches 7 bases. V was clipped by 4 bases and J by 0 bases; unmatched bases: 4. This CDR3 has 15 residues. CDR1 is SGDLS and CDR2 is YYNGEE in the germline V gene. CDR3 nucleotide sequence: TGTGCCAGCAGCCTAGGGGGCAGTAGCAATCAGCCCCAGCATTTT. Its translation is CASSLGGSSNQPQHF.

This clone was seen more than once but under ten times. The chain employs TRBV10-2 and TRBJ2-7, with a possible D match to TRBD1 (7 bases). The germline V gene encodes CDR1 WSHSY and CDR2 SAAADI. The CDR3 runs to 14 residues. The V gene lost 8 bases and the J gene lost 3 bases, with 17 bases spanning the gap. The CDR3 sequence is CASGGTVIFYEQYF. Here the CDR3 DNA reads TGCGCCAGCGGAGGGACAGTTATTTTCTACGAGCAGTACTTC.

This clone was seen more than once but under ten times. V usage is TRBV6-2 or TRBV6-3 and J usage is TRBJ2-1; 9 positions agree with TRBD1. The CDR3 contains 18 residues. V lost 6 bases, J lost 3 bases, and 15 bases stayed unmatched. The germline gives CDR1 MNHEY, CDR2 SVGEGT. In DNA form, the CDR3 reads TGTGCCAGCAGCTCCCGAACAGGGGGCCAAAGGAACTACAATGAGCAGTTCTTC. It encodes CASSSRTGGQRNYNEQFF.

This clone was recorded once. The rearrangement joins TRBV4-2 to TRBJ2-1; 9 nucleotides align to TRBD2. The CDR3 is made up of 17 amino acids. V shed 4 bases, J shed 4 bases, and the junction held 11 bases outside the gene matches. The V gene's germline CDR1 is LGHNA and CDR2 YNFKEQ. The CDR3 coding sequence is TGTGCCAGCAGCCGGTTATCAGCTAGCGGGGATTACAATGAGCAGTTCTTC. Protein sequence: CASSRLSASGDYNEQFF.

The V gene is TRBV7-8, the J gene TRBJ2-1; possible D gene TRBD2, 7 bases. The CDR3 has 17 residues. Trimming took off 2 bases at V and 1 base at J, with 15 bases between the two ends. Germline values: CDR1 SGHVS, CDR2 FQNEAQ. Here the CDR3 reads CASSLRGGLYSYNEQFF. CDR3 bases: TGTGCCAGCAGCTTAAGGGGGGGGCTCTATTCCTACAATGAGCAGTTCTTC. Full variable domain (outside the CDR3, taken from reference TRBV7-8 and TRBJ2-1): GAGVSQSPRYKVAKRGQDVALRCDPISGHVSLFWYQQALGQGPEFLTYFQNEAQLDKSGLPSDRFFAERPEGSVSTLKIQRTQQEDSAVYLCASSLRGGLYSYNEQFFGPGTRLTVL.

With respect to this clone: The junction does not match germline at one end; this may be a read error. The gene calls are TRBV27 and TRBJ2-4; perhaps TRBD1 as D (6 bases). This CDR3 is built from 12 residues. The germline gives CDR1 MNHEY, CDR2 SMNVEV (reference sequence). The CDR3 spells CASSSTGGGIFF. The CDR3 nucleotides read TGTGCCAGCAGTTCGACAGGAGGAGGAATTTTTTTC.

J is TRBJ2-2 and V is TRBV7-8; D is possibly TRBD2 (6 bases). The V gene lost 2 bases and the J gene lost 4 bases, with 14 bases spanning the gap. In germline, CDR1 is SGHVS, CDR2 FQNEAQ. The CDR3 runs to 16 residues. CDR3 amino acids: CASSLRLLASTGELFF. The CDR3 nucleotides are TGTGCCAGCAGCTTAAGGCTGCTAGCGAGCACCGGGGAGCTGTTTTTT.

The chain couples TRBV7-3 to TRBJ2-2; D remains unclear. Looked up from germline, CDR1 is SGHTA and CDR2 is FQGTGA. With 4 bases removed from V and 1 base from J, the gap between germline ends came to 4 bases. The CDR3 has 13 amino acids. The CDR3 sequence: CASSSRNTGELFF. CDR3 DNA: TGTGCCAGCAGCTCTCGGAACACCGGGGAGCTGTTTTTT.